Presented here are 20 T cell receptor beta chains from one specimen sequenced in a study of T cells in Graves' hyperthyroidism and ophthalmopathy. TCR beta CDR3 sequences were amplified from RNA transcripts. TCR CDR3 underwent first-round RT-PCR with the HTBI primer set. MiXCR, run by TCRdb on the multiplex PCR reads, gives a single entry per CDR3 protein. Here the sample spans 300,000 to 400,000 distinct CDR3 sequences, approximately 18% being singletons. The source material was blood. These receptors came from a woman in her forties or fifties with Graves' hyperthyroidism.

This clonotype was counted between two and nine times. The chain recombines TRBV29-1 with TRBJ1-2, with 7 positions matching TRBD1. Trimming cost V 4 bases and J 2 bases; bases outside gene matches: 7. CDR1 is SQVTM, CDR2 ANQGSEA, per germline. The CDR3 extends over 14 amino acids. For the CDR3, the DNA is TGCAGCGTTGTGGTGACAGGGCTAAACTATGGCTACACCTTC. Translation gives CSVVVTGLNYGYTF.

This clonotype has more than one count but fewer than ten. This chain joins TRBV2 and TRBJ1-1; the D gene is possibly TRBD1 (5 bases). V was pared by 7 bases and J by 3 bases, with 15 bases between. This CDR3 is built from 14 residues. Germline V gives CDR1 SNHLY, CDR2 FYNNEI. Here the CDR3 reads CASNRDPFYTEAFF. The CDR3 region has the DNA TGTGCCAGCAACCGGGACCCATTTTACACTGAAGCTTTCTTT.

Note on this clonotype: Given a much more abundant clone one base away, this may be a read error. V and J are TRBV6-1 and TRBJ1-5; the D is unclear. The length of the CDR3 is 14 residues. Germline-derived CDR1 and CDR2 are MNHNS and SASEGT. CDR3 DNA: TGTGCCGGCAGTGAAGGGTTATCGGATAAGCCCCAGCATTTT. Protein: CAGSEGLSDKPQHF.

A note on this clonotype: Just one base apart from a much larger clone, this may be a read error. The J gene is TRBJ2-5, the V gene TRBV3-1; D is possibly TRBD2 (6 bases). This CDR3 is built from 14 residues. The V gene's germline CDR1 is LGHDT and CDR2 YNNKEL (reference sequence). The DNA of the CDR3 is TGTGCCAGCAACCAAGGTATAGCGGAAGAGACCCAGTACTTC. This translates into CASNQGIAEETQYF.

This clonotype was counted many times. This chain connects TRBV5-5 to TRBJ2-5, with D tentatively TRBD1 or TRBD2 (7 bases each). The V gene's germline CDR1 is SGHKS and CDR2 YYEKEE (reference sequence). Trimming cost V 4 bases and J 4 bases, with 26 bases left between them. The CDR3 totals 18 residues. The CDR3 spells CASSPDRVQAGRGETQYF. The CDR3 nucleotides read TGTGCCAGCAGCCCCGACAGGGTTCAAGCGGGGAGAGGAGAGACCCAGTACTTC.

Regarding this clonotype: As the CDR3 is not closed by the conserved phenylalanine or tryptophan, this likely results from a read error. Because the CDR3's place on the DNA is in doubt, the DNA is left out and the CDR3 is given as listed by TCRdb. CDR3 amino acids: CASRVLRSREYV. The rearrangement links TRBV6-2 or TRBV6-3 to TRBJ2-5; TRBD2 is the table's D call and was not checked against the DNA. Germline CDR1 reads MNHEY; CDR2 reads SVGEGT. 12 amino acids form the CDR3, both terminal residues included.

This clonotype was seen ten or more times. The V call is TRBV3-1, the J call TRBJ1-1; the D gene is possibly TRBD1 (6 bases). Germline V gives CDR1 LGHDT, CDR2 YNNKEL (reference sequence). The CDR3 extends over 14 amino acids. V was cut by 4 bases and J by 4 bases, with 13 bases left in between. The CDR3 coding sequence is TGTGCCAGCAGCCCCACCGGGGGGGCCACTGAAGCTTTCTTT. Its translation is CASSPTGGATEAFF.

In DNA, the CDR3 is TGCGCCAGCAGTGAGCTGCCGGGGATCAATGAGCAGTTCTTC. It yields the protein CASSELPGINEQFF. V is TRBV10-1 and J is TRBJ2-1; TRBD2 is a possible D gene (5 bases). This CDR3 has 14 amino acids. Deletions cut 2 bases from V and 6 bases from J, with 11 bases between. Germline V gene sequence: CDR1 WNHNN, CDR2 SYGVQD (reference sequence).

This clonotype occurred a few times. The gene calls are TRBV12-3 or TRBV12-4 and TRBJ1-1; 10 bases are shared with TRBD1. Trimming took 6 bases from V and 4 from J; bases not matched to a gene: 5. The CDR3 spans 14 residues. The CDR3 DNA is TGTGCCAGCAGCCCCGGGACAGGGGTCACTGAAGCTTTCTTT. It translates to CASSPGTGVTEAFF.

V gene TRBV10-2 combines with J gene TRBJ2-5; 8 bases map to TRBD2. V shed 7 bases, J shed 4 bases, and the junction held 5 bases outside the gene matches. CDR1 is WSHSY, CDR2 SAAADI, per germline. The CDR3 loop spans 13 amino acids. The CDR3 bases are TGCGCCAGCACCACGGGGGGGCGAGAGACCCAGTACTTC. Protein sequence: CASTTGGRETQYF.

The sample holds a few counts of this clonotype. The J gene is TRBJ2-2, the V gene TRBV9, with 10 bases identical to TRBD2. CDR3 length equals 19 residues. V shed 3 bases and J 7 bases; nucleotides not matched to a gene: 18. Germline V CDR1 and CDR2: SGDLS, YYNGEE. For the CDR3, the DNA is TGTGCCAGCAGCGCTGGGAAGCTAGCGGGAGATGTGTTAGGCGGGGAGCTGTTTTTT. Protein: CASSAGKLAGDVLGGELFF.

Note on this clonotype: A read error may account for a junction end that differs from germline. This chain uses TRBV10-3 with TRBJ2-3, with 9 nucleotides matching TRBD2. The CDR3 length is 14 residues. Germline CDR1 ENHRY, CDR2 SYGVKD. CDR3 protein: CATTSGSRTDMQYF. CDR3 DNA: TGTGCCACGACTAGCGGCTCACGCACAGATATGCAGTATTTT.

About this clonotype itself: At one end the junction does not follow the germline gene, possibly because of a read error. The V gene is TRBV11-2, the J gene TRBJ2-2, with D perhaps assigned TRBD1 or TRBD2 (5 bases each). Germline lookup yields CDR1 SGHAT and CDR2 FQNNGV. The CDR3 loop spans 15 amino acids. CDR3 loop: CASSYRQLSTGELFF. CDR3 DNA: TGTGCCAGCAGCTATCGACAGCTTTCCACCGGGGAGCTATTTTTT.

This clonotype was detected a few times. One end of the junction does not line up with germline, which may come from a read error. The chain uses TRBV28 and TRBJ1-5; D possibly corresponds to TRBD1 (5 bases). The germline V gene has CDR1 MDHEN and CDR2 SYDVKM. The CDR3 has 14 amino acids. The CDR3 loop reads CAGSLTRDNQPQHF. In nucleotides, the CDR3 is TGTGCCGGCAGTTTAACCAGGGACAATCAGCCCCAGCATTTT.

This clonotype showed up just a few times. The chain joins TRBV10-3 to TRBJ2-1; 8 bases agree with TRBD1. Germline CDR1 and CDR2: ENHRY and SYGVKD. This CDR3 comprises 13 residues. V lost 3 bases, J lost 8 bases, and 3 bases stayed unmatched. The CDR3 sequence: CAISESGGHEQFF. CDR3 in DNA: TGTGCCATCAGTGAATCAGGGGGCCATGAGCAGTTCTTC.

The CDR3 DNA follows: TGTGCCAGCAGCTTAGAACAGGATGGCTACACCTTC. Protein sequence: CASSLEQDGYTF. The chain carries TRBV13 and TRBJ1-2; possibly TRBD1 for D (5 bases). The CDR3 is 12 amino acids. Germline V gene data show CDR1 as PRHDT and CDR2 as FYEKMQ (reference sequence). V lost 1 base and J 6 bases, leaving 6 bases between the germline ends.

There are a few counts of this clonotype. The chain employs TRBV6-1 and TRBJ2-2; 9 positions agree with TRBD1. With 5 bases clipped from V and 6 bases from J, the junction kept 4 bases outside the gene matches. The CDR3 extends over 14 amino acids. CDR1 and CDR2 (germline): MNHNS, SASEGT. For the CDR3, the DNA is TGTGCCAGCAGTAAACAGGGGGCCGCCGGGGAGCTGTTTTTT. As protein: CASSKQGAAGELFF.

As for this clonotype: A read error is likely, as this CDR3 ends without the conserved phenylalanine or tryptophan. The V and J genes are TRBV24-1 and TRBJ1-5; D gene unclear. The CDR3 consists of 13 residues. Germline CDR1 is KGHDR and CDR2 is SFDVKD. The germline V and J ends were trimmed by 1 base and 9 bases, with 9 bases remaining between them. This CDR3 reads CATSDLSIGPQHL. CDR3 bases: TGTGCCACCAGTGATTTAAGTATCGGGCCCCAGCATCTT.

This clonotype showed up many times. The chain combines TRBV18 with TRBJ1-1, with 7 bases that match TRBD1. Germline-derived CDR1 and CDR2 are KGHSH and LQKENI. Germline trimming cut 5 bases from V and 1 base from J; bases unmatched to any gene: 13. This CDR3 is 17 amino acids long. The CDR3 region has the DNA TGTGCCAGCTCAGATCGATACAAGACAGGGAAGAACACTGAAGCTTTCTTT. It encodes CASSDRYKTGKNTEAFF.

The rearrangement uses TRBV18 and TRBJ2-1; D might be TRBD2 (5 bases). The CDR3 covers 16 residues. V was trimmed by 2 bases and J by 3 bases, leaving 14 bases between them. Germline CDR1 and CDR2: KGHSH and LQKENI. The CDR3 is CASSPGNSGLYNEQFF. Written as DNA, the CDR3 is TGTGCCAGCTCACCAGGGAACAGCGGTCTCTACAATGAGCAGTTCTTC.